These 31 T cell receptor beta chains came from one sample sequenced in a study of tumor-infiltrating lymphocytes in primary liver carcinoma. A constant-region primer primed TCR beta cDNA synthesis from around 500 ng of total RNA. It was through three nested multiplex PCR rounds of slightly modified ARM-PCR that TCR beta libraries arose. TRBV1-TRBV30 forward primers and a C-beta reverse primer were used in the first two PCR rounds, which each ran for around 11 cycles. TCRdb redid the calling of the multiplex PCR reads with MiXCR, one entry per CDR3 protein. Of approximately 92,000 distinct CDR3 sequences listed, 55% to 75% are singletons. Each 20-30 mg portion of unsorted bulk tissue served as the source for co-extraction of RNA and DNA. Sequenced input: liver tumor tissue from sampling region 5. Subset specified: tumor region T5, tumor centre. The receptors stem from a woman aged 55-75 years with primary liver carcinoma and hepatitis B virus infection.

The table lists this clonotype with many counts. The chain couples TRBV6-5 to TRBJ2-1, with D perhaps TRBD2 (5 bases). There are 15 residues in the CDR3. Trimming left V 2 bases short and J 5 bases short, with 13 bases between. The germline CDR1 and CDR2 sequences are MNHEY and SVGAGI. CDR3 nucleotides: TGTGCCAGCAGTTACAGCGGACCGAGGGACAATGAGCAGTTCTTC. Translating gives CASSYSGPRDNEQFF.

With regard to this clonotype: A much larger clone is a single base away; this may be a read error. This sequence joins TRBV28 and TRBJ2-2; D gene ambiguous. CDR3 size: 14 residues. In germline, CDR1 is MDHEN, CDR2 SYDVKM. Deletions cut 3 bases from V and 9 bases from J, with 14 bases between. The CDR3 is CASSFGSSARELFF. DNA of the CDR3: TGTGCCAGCAGTTTTGGATCGTCGGCCAGGGAGCTGTTTTTT.

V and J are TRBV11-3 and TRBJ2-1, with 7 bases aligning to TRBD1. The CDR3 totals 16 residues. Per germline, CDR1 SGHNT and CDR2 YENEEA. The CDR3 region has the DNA TGTGTCTGCAGCCCAACCGGGACAGCTTTAAAGAATGAGCAGTTCTTC. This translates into CVCSPTGTALKNEQFF.

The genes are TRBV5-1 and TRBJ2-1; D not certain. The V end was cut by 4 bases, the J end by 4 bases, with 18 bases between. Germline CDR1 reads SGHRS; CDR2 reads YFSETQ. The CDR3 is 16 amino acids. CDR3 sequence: CASSRRIGRLYNEQFF. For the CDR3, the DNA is TGCGCCAGCAGCCGACGGATAGGGCGATTGTACAATGAGCAGTTCTTC.

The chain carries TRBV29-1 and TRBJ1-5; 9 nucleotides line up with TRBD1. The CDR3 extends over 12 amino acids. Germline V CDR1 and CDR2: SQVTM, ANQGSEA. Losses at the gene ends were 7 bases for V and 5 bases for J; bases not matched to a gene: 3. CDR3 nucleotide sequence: TGCAGCGCCCGGACAGGGGATCAGCCCCAGCATTTT. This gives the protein CSARTGDQPQHF.

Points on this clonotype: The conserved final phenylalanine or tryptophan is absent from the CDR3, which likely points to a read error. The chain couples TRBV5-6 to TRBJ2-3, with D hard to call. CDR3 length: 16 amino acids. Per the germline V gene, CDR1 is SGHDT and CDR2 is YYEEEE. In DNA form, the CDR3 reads TGTGCCTGCAGCTTGTTAGGCACCTCTAGCACAGATACGCAGTATCTT. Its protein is CACSLLGTSSTDTQYL.

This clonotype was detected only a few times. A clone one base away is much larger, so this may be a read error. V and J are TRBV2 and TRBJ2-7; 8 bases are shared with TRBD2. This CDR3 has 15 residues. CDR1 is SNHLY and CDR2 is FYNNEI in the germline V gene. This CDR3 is CACSESSGSSHEQYF. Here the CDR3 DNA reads TGTGCCTGCAGTGAGTCGAGCGGGAGTTCCCACGAGCAGTACTTC.

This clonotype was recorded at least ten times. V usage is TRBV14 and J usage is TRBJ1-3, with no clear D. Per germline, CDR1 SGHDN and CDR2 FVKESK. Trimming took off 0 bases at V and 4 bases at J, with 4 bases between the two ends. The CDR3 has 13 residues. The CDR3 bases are TGTGCCAGCAGCCAAGATCGGGGAAACACCATATATTTT. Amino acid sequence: CASSQDRGNTIYF.

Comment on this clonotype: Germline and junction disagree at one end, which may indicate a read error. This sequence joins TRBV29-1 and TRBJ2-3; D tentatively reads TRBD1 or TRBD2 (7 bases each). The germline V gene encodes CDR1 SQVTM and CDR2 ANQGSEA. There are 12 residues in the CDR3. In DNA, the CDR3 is TGCAGCGGGGAGGGGGCGGAAGATACGCACCATTTT. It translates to CSGEGAEDTHHF.

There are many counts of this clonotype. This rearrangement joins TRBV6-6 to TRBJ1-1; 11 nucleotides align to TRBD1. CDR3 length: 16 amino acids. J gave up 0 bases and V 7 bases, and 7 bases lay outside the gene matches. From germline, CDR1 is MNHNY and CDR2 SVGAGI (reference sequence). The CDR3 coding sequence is TGTGCCAGCAACCTCGGACAGGGGGCTTTGAACACTGAAGCTTTCTTT. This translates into CASNLGQGALNTEAFF.

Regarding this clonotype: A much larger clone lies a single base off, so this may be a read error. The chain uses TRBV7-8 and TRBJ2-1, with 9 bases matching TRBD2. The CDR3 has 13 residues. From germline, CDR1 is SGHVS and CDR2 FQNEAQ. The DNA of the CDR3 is TGTGTCAGCAGCCCGCGGGAGGGCAATGAGCAGTTCTTC. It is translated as CVSSPREGNEQFF.

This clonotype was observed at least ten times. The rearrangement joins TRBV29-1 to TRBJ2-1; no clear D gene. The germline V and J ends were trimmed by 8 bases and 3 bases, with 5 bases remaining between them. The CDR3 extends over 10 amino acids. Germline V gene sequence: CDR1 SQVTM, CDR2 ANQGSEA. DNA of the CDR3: TGCAGCTCCTACTACAATGAGCAGTTCTTC. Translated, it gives CSSYYNEQFF.

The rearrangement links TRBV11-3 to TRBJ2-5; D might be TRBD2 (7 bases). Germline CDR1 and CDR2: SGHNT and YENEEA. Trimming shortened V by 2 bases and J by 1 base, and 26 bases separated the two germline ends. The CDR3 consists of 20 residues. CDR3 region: CASSLRGLAVPLTFQETQYF. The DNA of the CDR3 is TGTGCCAGCAGCTTACGGGGGCTAGCGGTACCCCTCACCTTCCAAGAGACCCAGTACTTC.

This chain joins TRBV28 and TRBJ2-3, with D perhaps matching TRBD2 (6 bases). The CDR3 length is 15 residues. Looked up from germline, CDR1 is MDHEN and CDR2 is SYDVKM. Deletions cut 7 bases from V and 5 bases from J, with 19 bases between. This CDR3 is CASNSTEGGIDTQYF. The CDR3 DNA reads TGTGCCAGCAACTCGACAGAGGGAGGCATAGATACGCAGTATTTT.

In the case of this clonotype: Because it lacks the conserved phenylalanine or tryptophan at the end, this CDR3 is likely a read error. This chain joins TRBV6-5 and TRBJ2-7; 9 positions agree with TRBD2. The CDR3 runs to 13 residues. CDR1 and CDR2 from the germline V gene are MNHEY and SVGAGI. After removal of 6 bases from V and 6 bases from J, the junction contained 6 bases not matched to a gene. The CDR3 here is CASSVAGESEQYC. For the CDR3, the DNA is TGTGCCAGCAGCGTAGCGGGAGAGAGCGAGCAGTACTGC.

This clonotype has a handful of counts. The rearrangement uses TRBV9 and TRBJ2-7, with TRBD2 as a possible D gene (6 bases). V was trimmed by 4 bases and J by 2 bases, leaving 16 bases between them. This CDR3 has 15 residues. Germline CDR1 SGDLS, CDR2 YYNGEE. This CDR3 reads CASSFRDGGTYEQYF. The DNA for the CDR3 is TGTGCCAGCAGCTTCCGAGATGGGGGGACCTACGAGCAGTACTTC.

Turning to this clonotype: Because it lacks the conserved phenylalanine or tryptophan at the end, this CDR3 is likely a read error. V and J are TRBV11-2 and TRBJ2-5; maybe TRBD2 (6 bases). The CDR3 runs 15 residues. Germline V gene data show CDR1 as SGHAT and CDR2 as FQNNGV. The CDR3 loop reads CASSLGLGSQVTQYI. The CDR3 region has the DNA TGTGCCAGCAGCTTGGGACTGGGATCGCAAGTGACCCAGTACATC.

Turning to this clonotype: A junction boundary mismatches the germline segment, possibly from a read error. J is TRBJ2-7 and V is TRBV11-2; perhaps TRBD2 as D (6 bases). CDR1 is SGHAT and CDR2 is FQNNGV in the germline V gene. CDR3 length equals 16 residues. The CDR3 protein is CASSLPGAVTLYEEYF. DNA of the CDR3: TGTGCCAGCAGCCTGCCGGGAGCGGTGACCCTCTACGAGGAGTACTTC.

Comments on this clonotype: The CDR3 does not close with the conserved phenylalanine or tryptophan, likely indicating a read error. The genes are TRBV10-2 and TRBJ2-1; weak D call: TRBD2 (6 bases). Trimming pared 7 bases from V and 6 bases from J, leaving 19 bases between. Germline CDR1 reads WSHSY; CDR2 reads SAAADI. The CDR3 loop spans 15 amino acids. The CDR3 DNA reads TGCGCCAGCAATGACGTTCGAGGAGGGCCCAATGAGCAGTTCTCC. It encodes CASNDVRGGPNEQFS.

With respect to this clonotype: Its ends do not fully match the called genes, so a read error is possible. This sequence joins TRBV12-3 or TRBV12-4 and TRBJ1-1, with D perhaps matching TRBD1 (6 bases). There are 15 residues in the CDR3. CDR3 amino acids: CASSRSDRLNTEAYF. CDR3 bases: TGTGCCAGCAGTCGCTCGGACAGATTGAACACCGAAGCTTACTTT.

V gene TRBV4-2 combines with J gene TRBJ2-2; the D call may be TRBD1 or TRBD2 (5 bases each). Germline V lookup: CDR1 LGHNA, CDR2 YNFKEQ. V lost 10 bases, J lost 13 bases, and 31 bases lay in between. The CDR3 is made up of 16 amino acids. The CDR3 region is CATQHTSRDPTRGLFF. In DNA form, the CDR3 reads TGTGCCACCCAACACACCTCCAGAGATCCCACGAGGGGGCTGTTTTTT.

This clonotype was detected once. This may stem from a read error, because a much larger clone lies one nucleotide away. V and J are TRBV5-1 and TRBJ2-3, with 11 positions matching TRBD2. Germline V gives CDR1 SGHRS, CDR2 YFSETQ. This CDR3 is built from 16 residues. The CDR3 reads CASSLDTSGGTDTRYF. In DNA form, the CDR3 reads TGCGCCAGCAGCTTGGATACTAGCGGGGGCACAGATACGCGGTATTTT.

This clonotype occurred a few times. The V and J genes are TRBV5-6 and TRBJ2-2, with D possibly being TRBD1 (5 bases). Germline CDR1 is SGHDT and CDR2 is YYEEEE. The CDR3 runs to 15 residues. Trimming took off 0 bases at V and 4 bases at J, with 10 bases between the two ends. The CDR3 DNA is TGTGCCAGCAGCTTGGGACAGCCTACCACCGGGGAGCTGTTTTTT. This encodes CASSLGQPTTGELFF.

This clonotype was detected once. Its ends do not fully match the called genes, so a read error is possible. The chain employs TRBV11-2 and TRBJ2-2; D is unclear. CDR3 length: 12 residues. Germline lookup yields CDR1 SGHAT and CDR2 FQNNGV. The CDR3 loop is CASSLMGRELFF. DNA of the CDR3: TGTGCCAGTAGCTTAATGGGCAGGGAGCTGTTTTTT.

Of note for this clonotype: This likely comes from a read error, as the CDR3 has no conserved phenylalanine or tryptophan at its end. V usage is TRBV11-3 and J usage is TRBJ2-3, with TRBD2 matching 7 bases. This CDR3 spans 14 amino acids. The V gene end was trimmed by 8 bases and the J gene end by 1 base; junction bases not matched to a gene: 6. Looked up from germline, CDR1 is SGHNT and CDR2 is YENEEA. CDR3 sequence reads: CASGLADGTDTQYL. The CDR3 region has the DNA TGTGCCAGCGGGCTAGCGGATGGCACAGATACGCAGTATTTA.

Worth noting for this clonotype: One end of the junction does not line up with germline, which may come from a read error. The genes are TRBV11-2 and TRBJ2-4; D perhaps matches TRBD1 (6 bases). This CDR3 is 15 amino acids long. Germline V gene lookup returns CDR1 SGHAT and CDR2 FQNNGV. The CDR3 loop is CVSSLDDWGRDIKYF. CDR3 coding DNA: TGTGTCAGCAGCTTAGATGATTGGGGGCGCGACATTAAGTACTTC.

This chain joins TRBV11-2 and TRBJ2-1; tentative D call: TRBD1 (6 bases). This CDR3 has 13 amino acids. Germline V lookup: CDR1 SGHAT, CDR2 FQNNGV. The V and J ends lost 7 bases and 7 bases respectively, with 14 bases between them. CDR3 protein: CASNLTGLNEQFF. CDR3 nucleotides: TGTGCCAGCAATTTGACAGGATTAAATGAGCAGTTCTTC.

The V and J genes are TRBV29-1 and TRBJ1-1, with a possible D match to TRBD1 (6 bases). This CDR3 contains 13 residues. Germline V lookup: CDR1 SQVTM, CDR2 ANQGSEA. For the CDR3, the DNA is TGCAGTGTGCGACAGGACGGGAGCACTGAAGCTTTCTTT. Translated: CSVRQDGSTEAFF.

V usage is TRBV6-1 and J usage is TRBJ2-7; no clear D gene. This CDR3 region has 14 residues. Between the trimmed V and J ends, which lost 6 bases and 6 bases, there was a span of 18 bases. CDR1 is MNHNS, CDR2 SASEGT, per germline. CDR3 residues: CASSIRDSYCEQYF. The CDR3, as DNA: TGTGCCAGCAGCATCCGAGACTCCTACTGCGAGCAGTACTTC.

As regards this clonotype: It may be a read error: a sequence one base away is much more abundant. The DNA for the CDR3 is TGTGCCAGCAGCTTCACACAGCTCACCACCAATCAGCCCCAGCATTTT. It specifies CASSFTQLTTNQPQHF. The V gene is TRBV5-5, the J gene TRBJ1-5; D gene ambiguous. The CDR3 runs 16 residues. Trimming stripped 2 bases from V and 3 bases from J, with 15 bases between. Per germline, CDR1 SGHKS and CDR2 YYEKEE (reference sequence).

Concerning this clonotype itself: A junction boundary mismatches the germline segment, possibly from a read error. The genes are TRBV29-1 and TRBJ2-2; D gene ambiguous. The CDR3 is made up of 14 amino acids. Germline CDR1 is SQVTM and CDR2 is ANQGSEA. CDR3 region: CSATRLTNTRELFF. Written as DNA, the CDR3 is TGCAGCGCCACGAGGTTAACGAACACCAGGGAGCTGTTTTTT.